Listed here are 25 T cell receptor beta chains from one sample, sequenced in a study of cytomegalovirus exposure and HLA in healthy donors. The PCR used 60 Vbeta and 13 Jbeta primers. The table came from immunoSEQ multiplex PCR; TCRdb's copy has only in-frame clones and leaves some out. Here the sample spans 99,000 or so clones, over 9% being singletons. Material for sequencing was PBMCs. These receptors were obtained from a man aged 40-49 years in good health and CMV-seropositive.

This chain's CDR3 is CASSQGHYTGELFF. The CDR3, as DNA: TGTGCCAGCAGCCAAGGACATTACACCGGGGAGCTGTTTTTT. The chain couples TRBV5-6 to TRBJ2-2; a possible D gene is TRBD1 (5 bases). The V gene lost 4 bases and the J gene lost 3 bases, with 10 bases spanning the gap. The germline V gene has CDR1 SGHDT and CDR2 YYEEEE. This CDR3 is 14 amino acids long.

This clone was counted a few times. The chain links TRBV4-2 to TRBJ2-3; a possible D gene is TRBD2 (5 bases). V was cut by 5 bases and J by 7 bases, with 16 bases left in between. The CDR3 contains 14 residues. CDR1 is LGHNA, CDR2 YNFKEQ, per germline. The CDR3 sequence: CASSSGGPPNTQYF. CDR3 coding DNA: TGTGCCAGCAGCTCCGGAGGACCCCCTAATACGCAGTATTTT.

V usage is TRBV28 and J usage is TRBJ1-1, with a weak D call TRBD1 (6 bases). The CDR3 runs to 14 residues. The germline V and J ends were trimmed by 7 bases and 1 base, with 13 bases remaining between them. The V gene's germline CDR1 is MDHEN and CDR2 SYDVKM. This CDR3 is CASNYRDRNTEAFF. The CDR3 DNA is TGTGCCAGCAACTACAGGGATCGGAACACTGAAGCTTTCTTT.

The chain joins TRBV7-2 to TRBJ2-1; possible D gene TRBD1, 6 bases. Trimming took off 5 bases at V and 5 bases at J, with 13 bases between the two ends. Per the germline V gene, CDR1 is SGHTA and CDR2 is FQGNSA. This CDR3 has 14 amino acids. CDR3 loop: CASSRQGPHNEQFF. CDR3 DNA: TGTGCCAGCAGCCGGCAGGGGCCTCACAATGAGCAGTTCTTC.

V usage is TRBV18 and J usage is TRBJ2-3, with TRBD2 matching over 9 bases. Trimming cost V 6 bases and J 1 base; bases outside gene matches: 5. The CDR3 spans 15 residues. From germline, CDR1 is KGHSH and CDR2 LQKENI. CDR3 sequence reads: CASSLLAGGTDTQYF. CDR3 bases: TGTGCCAGCTCCTTACTAGCGGGTGGCACAGATACGCAGTATTTT.

The CDR3 bases are TGTGCCAGCAGCCATGGACAGGGCGGTCGGCCCCAGCATTTT. Residues: CASSHGQGGRPQHF. The genes are TRBV7-8 and TRBJ1-5; 8 bases line up with TRBD1. CDR1 and CDR2 (germline): SGHVS, FQNEAQ. V gave up 5 bases and J gave up 9 bases; unmatched junction bases: 9. The CDR3 runs 14 residues.

The chain carries TRBV27 and TRBJ2-7; the D is unclear. CDR1 and CDR2 from the germline V gene are MNHEY and SMNVEV (reference sequence). V was pared by 3 bases and J by 3 bases, with 9 bases between. This CDR3 region has 13 residues. CDR3 bases: TGTGCCAGCAGTTTTACGGAACACTACGAGCAGTACGTC. Translated, it gives CASSFTEHYEQYV.

The CDR3 spells CASSPIAGTNTGELFF. CDR3 nucleotides: TGTGCCAGTAGTCCCATAGCGGGGACGAACACCGGGGAGCTGTTTTTT. The rearrangement links TRBV19 to TRBJ2-2, with TRBD2 matching 8 bases. The length of the CDR3 is 16 residues. Germline V gives CDR1 LNHDA, CDR2 SQIVND (reference sequence). Trimming took 5 bases from V and 0 from J; bases not matched to a gene: 5.

The V call is TRBV27, the J call TRBJ1-3; D is ambiguous. CDR1 MNHEY and CDR2 SMNVEV come from the germline V gene (reference sequence). CDR3 length: 13 residues. Trimming stripped 5 bases from V and 1 base from J, with 6 bases between. CDR3 in amino acids: CASSGVSGNTIYF. CDR3 nucleotide sequence: TGTGCCAGCAGTGGAGTTTCTGGAAACACCATATATTTT.

The V call is TRBV4-3, the J call TRBJ2-5; 8 bases agree with TRBD2. The J call may be wrong; the DNA end is better matched by TRBJ2-7. Germline CDR1 is LGHNA and CDR2 is YSLEER. This CDR3 contains 17 residues. CDR3 sequence (DNA): TGCGCCAGCAGCCGGAACAATATAGCGGGACCAACCTACGAGCAGTACTTC. As protein: CASSRNNIAGPTYEQYF.

The chain couples TRBV5-4 to TRBJ1-5; D is uncertain. V lost 6 bases, J lost 7 bases, and 11 bases lay in between. The CDR3 extends over 12 amino acids. Per the germline V gene, CDR1 is SGHNT and CDR2 is YYREEE (reference sequence). CDR3 region: CASNLRGQPQHF. The CDR3 region has the DNA TGTGCCAGCAACCTAAGAGGGCAGCCCCAGCATTTT.

This clone was counted only a few times. The chain is built from TRBV6-5 and TRBJ2-3; a possible D gene is TRBD1 (5 bases). Trimming shortened V by 6 bases and J by 1 base, and 5 bases separated the two germline ends. The CDR3 runs 12 residues. Germline lookup yields CDR1 MNHEY and CDR2 SVGAGI. The DNA of the CDR3 is TGTGCCAGCAGGACAGGCACAGATACGCAGTATTTT. Translating it yields CASRTGTDTQYF.

This clone was picked up a small number of times. The chain links TRBV11-2 to TRBJ2-5; 9 bases map to TRBD1. J gave up 2 bases and V 5 bases, and 9 bases lay outside the gene matches. Germline CDR1 SGHAT, CDR2 FQNNGV. The length of the CDR3 is 16 residues. The CDR3 DNA is TGTGCCAGCAGCACCGGGACAGGGCTCCCTCAAGAGACCCAGTACTTC. Translation gives CASSTGTGLPQETQYF.

The genes are TRBV9 and TRBJ2-7; the match to TRBD2 covers 9 bases. This CDR3 comprises 16 residues. Trimming cost V 0 bases and J 5 bases; bases outside gene matches: 9. CDR1 is SGDLS and CDR2 is YYNGEE in the germline V gene. This chain's CDR3 is CASSVGPRGRADEQYF. As DNA, the CDR3 is TGTGCCAGCAGCGTAGGCCCTCGCGGGAGGGCCGACGAGCAGTACTTC.

This clone occurred a few times. The chain has TRBV2 and TRBJ2-7, with 8 nucleotides matching TRBD1. J was trimmed by 5 bases and V by 7 bases; bases with no gene match: 16. The CDR3 extends over 16 amino acids. Germline CDR1 is SNHLY and CDR2 is FYNNEI. The chain's CDR3 is CASIPTGAPYRDEQYF. The CDR3 DNA follows: TGTGCCAGCATTCCGACAGGGGCGCCCTATCGGGACGAGCAGTACTTC.

Concerning this clone itself: The same CDR3 can be traced to other DNA sequences in this sample. The chain couples TRBV27 to TRBJ2-3, with a weak D call TRBD1 (5 bases). V gave up 4 bases and J gave up 5 bases, with 13 bases separating them. This CDR3 has 14 residues. The germline CDR1 and CDR2 sequences are MNHEY and SMNVEV (reference sequence). The CDR3 protein is CASSSQGGGDTQYF. For the CDR3, the DNA is TGTGCCAGCAGTTCCCAGGGTGGCGGAGATACGCAGTATTTT.

There are a few counts of this clone. The CDR3 region is CASSLSGGVNQPQHF. The CDR3 nucleotides read TGCGCCAGCAGCTTGTCAGGGGGCGTAAATCAGCCCCAGCATTTT. The chain is built from TRBV5-1 and TRBJ1-5, with 8 nucleotides matching TRBD1. Germline V CDR1 and CDR2: SGHRS, YFSETQ. The CDR3 consists of 15 residues. V trimming: 1 base; J trimming: 4 bases; junction bases outside the gene matches: 4. The whole variable domain, remainder taken from reference TRBV5-1 and TRBJ1-5, is KAGVTQTPRYLIKTRGQQVTLSCSPISGHRSVSWYQQTPGQGLQFLFEYFSETQRNKGNFPGRFSGRQFSNSRSEMNVSTLELGDSALYLCASSLSGGVNQPQHFGDGTRLSIL.

The chain links TRBV28 to TRBJ2-6, with 7 bases identical to TRBD1. This CDR3 has 18 amino acids. Germline CDR1 MDHEN, CDR2 SYDVKM. Trimming cost V 4 bases and J 0 bases; bases outside gene matches: 9. The CDR3 region has the DNA TGTGCCAGCAGTTCCGCGACAGGGTTTCTCTCTGGGGCCAACGTCCTGACTTTC. It yields the protein CASSSATGFLSGANVLTF.

This clone occurred a few times. The chain links TRBV6-5 to TRBJ2-5, with 7 bases fitting TRBD1. This CDR3 contains 14 residues. V dropped 0 bases and J dropped 5; count of bases not matched to a gene: 3. Germline CDR1 and CDR2: MNHEY and SVGAGI. The CDR3 is CASSYSRRGETQYF. CDR3 coding DNA: TGTGCCAGCAGTTACTCCCGCAGGGGGGAGACCCAGTACTTC.

The chain is built from TRBV27 and TRBJ2-7, with 9 positions matching TRBD2. V shed 4 bases and J 4 bases; nucleotides not matched to a gene: 11. From germline, CDR1 is MNHEY and CDR2 SMNVEV (reference sequence). This CDR3 has 16 amino acids. The CDR3 sequence: CASSSLAGVEGYEQYV. The CDR3 nucleotides are TGTGCCAGCAGTTCTTTAGCGGGAGTGGAGGGGTACGAGCAGTACGTC.

The sample holds a few counts of this clone. The chain combines TRBV6-1 with TRBJ2-2, with 8 bases identical to TRBD1. In germline, CDR1 is MNHNS, CDR2 SASEGT. The V segment lost 0 bases and the J segment 9 bases; nucleotides outside the gene matches: 6. CDR3 length equals 15 residues. The CDR3 sequence is CASSEAWTGNRELFF. The CDR3 region has the DNA TGTGCCAGCAGTGAAGCTTGGACAGGGAACAGGGAGCTGTTTTTT.

The chain recombines TRBV7-2 with TRBJ1-5; 8 nucleotides agree with TRBD1. The CDR3 runs to 16 residues. Germline CDR1 and CDR2: SGHTA and FQGNSA. V lost 2 bases to trimming and J lost 2 bases; unmatched junction nucleotides: 5. The CDR3 loop reads CASSLRQGNGNQPQHF. CDR3 coding DNA: TGTGCCAGCAGCTTAAGACAGGGGAATGGCAATCAGCCCCAGCATTTT.

This clone was detected a few times. The rearrangement uses TRBV28 and TRBJ2-3; no clear D gene. The CDR3 covers 11 residues. CDR1 and CDR2 from the germline V gene are MDHEN and SYDVKM. V lost 7 bases, J lost 7 bases, and 9 bases lay in between. This chain's CDR3 is CASTSGNTQYF. Written as DNA, the CDR3 is TGTGCCAGCACCTCCGGTAATACGCAGTATTTT.

Only a few counts were recorded for this clone. V and J are TRBV6-1 and TRBJ2-7; D is possibly TRBD2 (6 bases). V lost 7 bases, J lost 4 bases, and 11 bases lay in between. The CDR3 has 12 residues. Per germline, CDR1 MNHNS and CDR2 SASEGT. The CDR3 region is CASIQREYEQYF. DNA of the CDR3: TGTGCCAGCATTCAACGGGAGTACGAGCAGTACTTC.

This sequence joins TRBV19 and TRBJ1-3, with TRBD1 as a possible D gene (6 bases). CDR1 and CDR2 (germline): LNHDA, SQIVND (reference sequence). V shed 6 bases and J shed 0 bases, with 9 bases lying between them. This CDR3 has 14 amino acids. CDR3 in amino acids: CASSAGDSGNTIYF. For the CDR3, the DNA is TGTGCCAGTAGCGCAGGGGACTCTGGAAACACCATATATTTT. Full variable domain (rest looked up from reference TRBV19 and TRBJ1-3): DGGITQSPKYLFRKEGQNVTLSCEQNLNHDAMYWYRQDPGQGLRLIYYSQIVNDFQKGDIAEGYSVSREKKESFPLTVTSAQKNPTAFYLCASSAGDSGNTIYFGEGSWLTVV.